This T cell receptor beta chain originates from a study of blood T cell repertoires in COVID-19. Study information: Researchers got acute and convalescent COVID-19 samples from the United States, Italy and Spain. T cells, B-cell-depleted T cells, or PBMCs provided the cDNA or gDNA that served as material.

In the authors' methods: Cell counts per sample came from amplifying reference gene primers. Clones were sequenced by immunoSEQ multiplex PCR, and TCRdb holds only the in-frame ones, with some missing. V and J calls and clone size follow that table, whereas D and trimming were derived from the DNA. The repertoire holds about 210,000 clones, with 82% as singletons. This CDR3 contains 15 residues. The J segment lost 9 bases and the V segment lost 3 bases, leaving 10 bases of the junction unmatched. Germline values: CDR1 SGDLS, CDR2 YYNGEE. The clonotype comes from a middle-aged woman with acute or convalescent COVID-19. The sample comprised peripheral blood. The rearrangement links TRBV9 to TRBJ2-4; 9 bases fit TRBD2. CDR3 sequence reads: CASSGSGSGSGIQYF. CDR3 in DNA: TGTGCCAGCAGCGGTAGCGGGAGCGGTTCGGGCATTCAGTACTTC.